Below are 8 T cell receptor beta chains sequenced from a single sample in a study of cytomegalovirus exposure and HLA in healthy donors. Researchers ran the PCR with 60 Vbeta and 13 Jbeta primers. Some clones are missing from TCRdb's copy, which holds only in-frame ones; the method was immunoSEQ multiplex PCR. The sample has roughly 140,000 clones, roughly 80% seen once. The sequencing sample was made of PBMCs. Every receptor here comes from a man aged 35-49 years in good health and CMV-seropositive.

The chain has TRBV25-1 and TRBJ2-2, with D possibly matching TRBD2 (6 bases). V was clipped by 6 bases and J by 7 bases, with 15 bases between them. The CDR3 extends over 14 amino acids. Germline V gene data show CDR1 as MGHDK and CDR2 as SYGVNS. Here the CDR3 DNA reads TGTGCCAGCAGACTTGGAGGGAAGAGCGGGGAGCTGTTTTTT. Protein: CASRLGGKSGELFF.

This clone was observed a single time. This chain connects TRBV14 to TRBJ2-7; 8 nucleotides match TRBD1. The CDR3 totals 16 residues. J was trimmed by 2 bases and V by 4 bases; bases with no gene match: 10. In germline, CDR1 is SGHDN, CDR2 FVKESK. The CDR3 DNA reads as TGTGCCAGCAGCCCCCTACAAATGACAGGGGCCTACGAGCAGTACTTC. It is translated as CASSPLQMTGAYEQYF.

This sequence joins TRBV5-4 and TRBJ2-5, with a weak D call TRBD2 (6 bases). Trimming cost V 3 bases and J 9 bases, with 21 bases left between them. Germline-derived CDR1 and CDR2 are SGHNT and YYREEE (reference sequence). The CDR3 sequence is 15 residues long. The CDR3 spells CASSSKRGRAGSQYF. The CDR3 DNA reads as TGTGCCAGCAGCTCCAAGAGAGGACGCGCGGGGTCCCAGTACTTC. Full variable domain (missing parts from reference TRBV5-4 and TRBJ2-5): ETGVTQSPTHLIKTRGQQVTLRCSSQSGHNTVSWYQQALGQGPQFIFQYYREEENGRGNFPPRFSGLQFPNYSSELNVNALELDDSALYLCASSSKRGRAGSQYFGPGTRLLVL.

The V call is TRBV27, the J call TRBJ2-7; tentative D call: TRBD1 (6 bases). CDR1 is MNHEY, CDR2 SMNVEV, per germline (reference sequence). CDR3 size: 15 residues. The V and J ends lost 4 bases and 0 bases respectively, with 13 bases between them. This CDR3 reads CASSSDRFSSYEQYF. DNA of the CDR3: TGTGCCAGCAGTTCCGACAGGTTTAGCTCCTACGAGCAGTACTTC.

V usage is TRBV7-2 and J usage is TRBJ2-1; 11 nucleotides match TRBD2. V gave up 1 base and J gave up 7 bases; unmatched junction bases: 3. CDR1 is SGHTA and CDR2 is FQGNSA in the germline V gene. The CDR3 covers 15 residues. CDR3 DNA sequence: TGTGCCAGCAGCTTAGGACTAGCGGGAAGGAATGAGCAGTTCTTC. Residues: CASSLGLAGRNEQFF.

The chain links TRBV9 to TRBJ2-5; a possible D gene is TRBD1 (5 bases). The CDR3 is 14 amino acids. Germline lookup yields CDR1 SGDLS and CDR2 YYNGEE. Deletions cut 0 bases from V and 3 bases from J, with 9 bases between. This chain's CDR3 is CASSVGPTEETQYF. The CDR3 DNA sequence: TGTGCCAGCAGCGTAGGACCGACAGAAGAGACCCAGTACTTC.

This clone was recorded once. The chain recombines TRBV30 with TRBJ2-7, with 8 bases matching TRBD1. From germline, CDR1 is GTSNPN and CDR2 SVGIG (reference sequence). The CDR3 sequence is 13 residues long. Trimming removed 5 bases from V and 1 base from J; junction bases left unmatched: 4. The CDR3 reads CAWSGTGSYEQYF. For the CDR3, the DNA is TGTGCCTGGTCCGGGACAGGATCCTACGAGCAGTACTTC.

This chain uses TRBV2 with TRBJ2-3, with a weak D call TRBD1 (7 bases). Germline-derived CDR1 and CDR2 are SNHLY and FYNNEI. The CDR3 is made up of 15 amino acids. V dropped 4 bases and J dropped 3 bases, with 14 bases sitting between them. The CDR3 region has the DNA TGTGCCAGCAGTGGGCTGACAGGGAGGACAGATACGCAGTATTTT. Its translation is CASSGLTGRTDTQYF.